One sample yielded the 18 T cell receptor beta chains listed below, sequenced in a study of cytomegalovirus exposure and HLA in healthy donors (dated by TCRdb to the late 2010s). Library method: the immunoSEQ multiplex PCR assay. The multiplex PCR relied on a mix of 60 forward primers for TCR Vbeta segments and 13 reverse primers for TCR Jbeta segments. The source is immuneACCESS, and TCRdb retained only in-frame sequences with V and J called. Part of the clones is not carried over; for the studies checked, unresolved V genes explain less than half of this, and the remainder is unexplained. In this sample the table shows 70,000 to 95,000 clones, 80% of which occur a single time. The ten largest clones add up to approximately 1% of the sample. The sequenced material came from PBMCs. All receptors come from a male donor in good health and CMV-seronegative.

This chain links TRBV27 with TRBJ2-7; D ambiguous. Trimming left V 3 bases short and J 1 base short, with 7 bases between. Per germline, CDR1 MNHEY and CDR2 SMNVEV (reference sequence). The CDR3 contains 13 residues. The CDR3 nucleotides are TGTGCCAGCAGTTTCGGCAGGTCCTACGAGCAGTACTTC. This gives the protein CASSFGRSYEQYF.

The chain uses TRBV19 and TRBJ1-5; D is perhaps TRBD1 (5 bases). CDR1 LNHDA and CDR2 SQIVND come from the germline V gene (reference sequence). V lost 6 bases and J 0 bases, leaving 9 bases between the germline ends. The CDR3 sequence is 14 residues long. CDR3 nucleotide sequence: TGTGCCAGTAGGACAGATTATAGCAATCAGCCCCAGCATTTT. Its translation is CASRTDYSNQPQHF.

The chain combines TRBV29-1 with TRBJ2-3; 8 positions agree with TRBD2. The germline CDR1 and CDR2 sequences are SQVTM and ANQGSEA. V lost 3 bases and J lost 3; bases outside the gene matches: 2. The CDR3 sequence is 13 residues long. This CDR3 reads CSVDAGGTDTQYF. CDR3 DNA: TGCAGCGTTGACGCGGGAGGAACAGATACGCAGTATTTT.

This clone occurred a few times. This chain uses TRBV10-1 with TRBJ1-2; D is ambiguous. This CDR3 is built from 13 residues. Trimming pared 9 bases from V and 4 bases from J, leaving 15 bases between. The germline V gene encodes CDR1 WNHNN and CDR2 SYGVQD (reference sequence). CDR3 sequence (DNA): TGCGCCAGAATCTTCTTAGCACCCTATGGCTACACCTTC. Its protein is CARIFLAPYGYTF.

As DNA, the CDR3 is TGTGCCAGCAGGTCCGGGACTAGCGGGTCCTACGAGCAGTACTTC. Translation gives CASRSGTSGSYEQYF. The V and J genes are TRBV6-4 and TRBJ2-7; TRBD2 matches at 12 bases. V was clipped by 6 bases and J by 1 base; unmatched bases: 4. The CDR3 length is 15 residues. CDR1 and CDR2 (germline): MRHNA, SNTAGT.

The V gene is TRBV7-9, the J gene TRBJ1-1; D may be TRBD1 (5 bases). The germline V gene has CDR1 SEHNR and CDR2 FQNEAQ (reference sequence). The CDR3 extends over 14 amino acids. V lost 5 bases, J lost 3 bases, and 13 bases lay in between. CDR3 loop: CASSPSGKDTEAFF. In DNA form, the CDR3 reads TGTGCCAGCAGCCCCTCAGGGAAGGACACTGAAGCTTTCTTT.

The gene calls are TRBV28 and TRBJ1-4; weak D call: TRBD1 (5 bases). The CDR3 has 14 residues. The V end was cut by 5 bases, the J end by 5 bases, with 12 bases between. Germline V gene sequence: CDR1 MDHEN, CDR2 SYDVKM. CDR3 coding DNA: TGTGCCAGCAGTCAGCAGGGTTTCAATGAAAAACTGTTTTTT. Its translation is CASSQQGFNEKLFF.

The V gene is TRBV14, the J gene TRBJ2-7; D perhaps matches TRBD1 (6 bases). This CDR3 comprises 13 residues. The germline V and J ends were trimmed by 2 bases and 6 bases, with 11 bases remaining between them. Germline assignment: CDR1 SGHDN and CDR2 FVKESK. CDR3 coding DNA: TGTGCCAGCAGCCAAAACAGGGTTGGCGAGCAGTACTTC. This codes for CASSQNRVGEQYF.

V usage is TRBV28 and J usage is TRBJ2-5; TRBD2 matches 11 bases. Germline V gene sequence: CDR1 MDHEN, CDR2 SYDVKM. The length of the CDR3 is 15 residues. V shed 0 bases and J 6 bases; nucleotides not matched to a gene: 3. The CDR3 loop reads CASSLWTSGIKTQYF. The CDR3 bases are TGTGCCAGCAGTTTATGGACTAGCGGGATCAAGACCCAGTACTTC.

Concerning this clone itself: At one end, the junction sequence differs from germline, possibly due to a read error. The CDR3 DNA sequence: TGTACCAGCAGCTTAGCGCTAGCTCACCTGTTCTTC. It is translated as CTSSLALAHLFF. The V and J genes are TRBV7-6 and TRBJ2-1; possible D gene TRBD2, 5 bases. CDR1 SGHVS and CDR2 FNYEAQ come from the germline V gene. The CDR3 covers 12 residues.

This chain uses TRBV6-5 with TRBJ1-4, with 7 bases identical to TRBD1. The V and J ends lost 7 bases and 7 bases, in that order; junction bases with no gene match: 12. The germline V gene encodes CDR1 MNHEY and CDR2 SVGAGI. This CDR3 has 15 residues. The CDR3 sequence: CASKTLQGRGEKLFF. Written as DNA, the CDR3 is TGTGCCAGCAAAACATTACAGGGGCGAGGTGAAAAACTGTTTTTT.

Only a few counts were recorded for this clone. The rearrangement joins TRBV30 to TRBJ2-7; D is perhaps TRBD2 (6 bases). This CDR3 spans 15 amino acids. Germline assignment: CDR1 GTSNPN and CDR2 SVGIG (reference sequence). Trimming cost V 0 bases and J 3 bases, with 15 bases left between them. DNA for the CDR3: TGTGCCTGGAGTGTAAGTTTAGCGGTAAACTACGAGCAGTACTTC. It encodes CAWSVSLAVNYEQYF.

This clone has only a few counts. The chain recombines TRBV10-1 with TRBJ2-2; TRBD1 might be the D (6 bases). V lost 4 bases to trimming and J lost 4 bases, with 19 bases between them. This CDR3 region has 17 residues. Germline-derived CDR1 and CDR2 are WNHNN and SYGVQD (reference sequence). This chain's CDR3 is CASSGNQGQGGTGELFF. The DNA for the CDR3 is TGCGCCAGCAGTGGAAACCAGGGGCAAGGTGGCACCGGGGAGCTGTTTTTT.

This clone showed up just a few times. The rearrangement joins TRBV13 to TRBJ1-1; D is unclear. Germline CDR1 reads PRHDT; CDR2 reads FYEKMQ (reference sequence). V lost 8 bases and J 1 base, leaving 20 bases between the germline ends. This CDR3 comprises 16 residues. In nucleotides, the CDR3 is TGTGCCAGCTCCTCACCGCCTGGAGGGTCGAACACTGAAGCTTTCTTT. It yields the protein CASSSPPGGSNTEAFF.

The chain employs TRBV19 and TRBJ2-3, with TRBD2 matching over 9 bases. The CDR3 spans 15 residues. Germline V gene data show CDR1 as LNHDA and CDR2 as SQIVND (reference sequence). J lost 6 bases, V lost 4 bases, and 8 bases had no gene match. The CDR3 sequence is CASSTLAGADDTQYF. Written as DNA, the CDR3 is TGTGCCAGTAGTACCTTAGCGGGGGCCGACGATACGCAGTATTTT.

The genes are TRBV28 and TRBJ1-2; 9 nucleotides align to TRBD1. Looked up from germline, CDR1 is MDHEN and CDR2 is SYDVKM. With 6 bases clipped from V and 3 bases from J, the junction kept 5 bases outside the gene matches. The CDR3 has 14 amino acids. The CDR3 DNA sequence: TGTGCCAGCAGGGGACAGGGTGAATACTATGGCTACACCTTC. It codes for CASRGQGEYYGYTF.

Here the CDR3 reads CATTLDRRDEAFF. The CDR3 DNA reads TGTGCCACCACCCTGGACAGACGCGATGAAGCTTTCTTT. The chain has TRBV15 and TRBJ1-1, with D tentatively TRBD1 (6 bases). Germline CDR1 LNHNV, CDR2 YYDKDF (reference sequence). Trimming stripped 7 bases from V and 7 bases from J, with 16 bases between. The CDR3 has 13 residues.

The chain recombines TRBV6-5 with TRBJ1-2, with TRBD1 identical over 7 bases. V dropped 8 bases and J dropped 5; count of bases not matched to a gene: 11. CDR1 MNHEY and CDR2 SVGAGI come from the germline V gene. The CDR3 sequence is 14 residues long. The CDR3 DNA sequence: TGTGCCAGCCGACTAGAGCAGGGGGAATATGGCTACACCTTC. It yields the protein CASRLEQGEYGYTF.